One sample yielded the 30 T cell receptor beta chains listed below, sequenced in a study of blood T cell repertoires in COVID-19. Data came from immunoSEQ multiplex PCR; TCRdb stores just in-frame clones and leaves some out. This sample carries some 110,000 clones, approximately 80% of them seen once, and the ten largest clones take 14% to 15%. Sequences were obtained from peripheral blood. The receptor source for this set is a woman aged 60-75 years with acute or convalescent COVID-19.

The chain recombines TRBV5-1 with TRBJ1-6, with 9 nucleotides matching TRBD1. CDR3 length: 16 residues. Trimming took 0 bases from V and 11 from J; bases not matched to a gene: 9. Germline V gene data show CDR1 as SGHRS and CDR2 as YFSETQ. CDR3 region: CASSLEKQGAGAPLHF. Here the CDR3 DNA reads TGCGCCAGCAGCTTGGAAAAACAGGGGGCGGGAGCACCCCTCCACTTT.

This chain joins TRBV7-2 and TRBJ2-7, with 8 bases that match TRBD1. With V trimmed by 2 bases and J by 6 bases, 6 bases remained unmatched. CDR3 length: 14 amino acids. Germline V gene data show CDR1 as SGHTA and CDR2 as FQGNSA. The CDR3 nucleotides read TGTGCCAGCAGCTTATCCGGCAGGGGGCCCGAGCAGTACTTC. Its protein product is CASSLSGRGPEQYF.

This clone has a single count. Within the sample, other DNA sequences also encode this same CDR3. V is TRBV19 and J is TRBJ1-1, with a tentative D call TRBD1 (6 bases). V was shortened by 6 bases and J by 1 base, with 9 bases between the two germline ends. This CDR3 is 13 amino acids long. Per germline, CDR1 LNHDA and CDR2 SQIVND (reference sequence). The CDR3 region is CASRQGQNTEAFF. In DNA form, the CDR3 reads TGTGCCAGTAGACAGGGACAGAACACTGAAGCTTTCTTT.

The CDR3 nucleotides are TGTGCCAGCAGCCAGGGAGGCGGGAGCTCCTACGAGCAGTACTTC. Encoded protein: CASSQGGGSSYEQYF. This chain links TRBV14 with TRBJ2-7, with TRBD2 matching over 7 bases. V lost 3 bases to trimming and J lost 0 bases; unmatched junction nucleotides: 5. The CDR3 is made up of 15 amino acids. Germline loops: CDR1 SGHDN, CDR2 FVKESK.

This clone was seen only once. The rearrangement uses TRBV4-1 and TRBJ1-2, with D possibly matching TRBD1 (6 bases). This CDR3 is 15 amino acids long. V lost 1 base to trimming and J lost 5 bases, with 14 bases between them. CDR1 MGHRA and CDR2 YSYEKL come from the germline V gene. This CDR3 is CASSQVSGTPYGYTF. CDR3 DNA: TGCGCCAGCAGCCAAGTTTCCGGGACACCATATGGCTACACCTTC.

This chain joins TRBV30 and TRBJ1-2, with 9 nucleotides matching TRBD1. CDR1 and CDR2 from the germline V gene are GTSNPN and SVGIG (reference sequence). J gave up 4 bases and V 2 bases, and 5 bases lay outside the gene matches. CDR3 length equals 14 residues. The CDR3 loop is CAWSSMTGGYGYTF. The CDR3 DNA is TGTGCCTGGAGTTCAATGACAGGGGGCTATGGCTACACCTTC.

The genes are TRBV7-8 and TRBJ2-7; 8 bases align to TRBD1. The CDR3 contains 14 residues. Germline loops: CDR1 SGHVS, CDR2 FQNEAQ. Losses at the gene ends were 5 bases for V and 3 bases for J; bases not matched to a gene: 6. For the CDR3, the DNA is TGTGCCAGCAGCGTCGACAGGGGATACTACGAGCAGTACTTC. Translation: CASSVDRGYYEQYF.

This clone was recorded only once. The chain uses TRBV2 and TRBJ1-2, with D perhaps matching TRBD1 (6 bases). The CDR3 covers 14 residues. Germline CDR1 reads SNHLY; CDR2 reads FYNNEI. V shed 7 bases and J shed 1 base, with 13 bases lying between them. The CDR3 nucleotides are TGTGCCAGCACCGGGGACATCTTTAACTATGGCTACACCTTC. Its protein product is CASTGDIFNYGYTF.

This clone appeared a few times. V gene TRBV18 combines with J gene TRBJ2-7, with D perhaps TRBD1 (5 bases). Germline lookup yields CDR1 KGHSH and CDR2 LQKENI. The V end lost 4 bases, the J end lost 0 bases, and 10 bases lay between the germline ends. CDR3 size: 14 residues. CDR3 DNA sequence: TGTGCCAGCTCACGCGGACAAATCTCCTACGAGCAGTACTTC. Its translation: CASSRGQISYEQYF.

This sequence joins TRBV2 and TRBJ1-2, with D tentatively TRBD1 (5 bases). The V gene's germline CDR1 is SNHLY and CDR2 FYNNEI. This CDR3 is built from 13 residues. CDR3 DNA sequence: TGTGCAACCGGGGGGGTCCCCGACTATGGCTACACCTTC. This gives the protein CATGGVPDYGYTF.

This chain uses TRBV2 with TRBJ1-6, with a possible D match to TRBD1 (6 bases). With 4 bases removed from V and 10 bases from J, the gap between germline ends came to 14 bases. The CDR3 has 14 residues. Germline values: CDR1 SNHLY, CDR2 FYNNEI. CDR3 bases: TGTGCCAGCAGTGTCGGGGGGCGCGGGTCACCCCTCCACTTT. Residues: CASSVGGRGSPLHF. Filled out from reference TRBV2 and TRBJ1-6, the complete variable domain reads EPEVTQTPSHQVTQMGQEVILRCVPISNHLYFYWYRQILGQKVEFLVSFYNNEISEKSEIFDDQFSVERPDGSNFTLKIRSTKLEDSAMYFCASSVGGRGSPLHFGNGTRLTVT.

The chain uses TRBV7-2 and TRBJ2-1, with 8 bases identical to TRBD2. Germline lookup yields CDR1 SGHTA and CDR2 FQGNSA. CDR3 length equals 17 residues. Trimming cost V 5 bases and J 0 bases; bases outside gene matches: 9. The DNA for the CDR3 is TGTGCCAGCAGCCCAATTTCCGGGACTAGCTCCTACAATGAGCAGTTCTTC. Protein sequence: CASSPISGTSSYNEQFF.

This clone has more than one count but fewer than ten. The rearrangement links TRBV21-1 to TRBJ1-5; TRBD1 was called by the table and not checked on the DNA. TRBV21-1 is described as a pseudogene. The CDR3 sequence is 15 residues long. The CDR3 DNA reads TGTGCCAGCAGCAGGGCAGGTTATAGCAATCAGCCCCAGCATTTT. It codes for CASSRAGYSNQPQHF.

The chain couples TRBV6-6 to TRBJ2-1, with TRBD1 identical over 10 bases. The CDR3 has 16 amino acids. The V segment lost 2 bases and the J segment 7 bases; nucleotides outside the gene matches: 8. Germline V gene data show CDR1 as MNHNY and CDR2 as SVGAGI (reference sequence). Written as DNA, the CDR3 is TGTGCCAGCAGTTACGCCACCGGGACAGGGGAGAATGAGCAGTTCTTC. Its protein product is CASSYATGTGENEQFF.

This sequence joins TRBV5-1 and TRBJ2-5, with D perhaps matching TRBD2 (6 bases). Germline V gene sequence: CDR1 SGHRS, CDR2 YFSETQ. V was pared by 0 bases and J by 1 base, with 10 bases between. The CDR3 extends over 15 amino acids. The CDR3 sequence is CASSLGTGGQETQYF. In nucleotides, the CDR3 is TGCGCCAGCAGCTTGGGTACCGGGGGCCAAGAGACCCAGTACTTC.

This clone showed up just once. The CDR3 nucleotides are TGTGCCAGCAGTTTGCGAGCCCGCCCGTCAGATACGCAGTATTTT. Amino acids: CASSLRARPSDTQYF. The chain recombines TRBV27 with TRBJ2-3, with D unclear. The CDR3 is 15 residues long. Germline V CDR1 and CDR2: MNHEY, SMNVEV (reference sequence). Between the trimmed V and J ends, which lost 3 bases and 4 bases, there was a span of 14 bases.

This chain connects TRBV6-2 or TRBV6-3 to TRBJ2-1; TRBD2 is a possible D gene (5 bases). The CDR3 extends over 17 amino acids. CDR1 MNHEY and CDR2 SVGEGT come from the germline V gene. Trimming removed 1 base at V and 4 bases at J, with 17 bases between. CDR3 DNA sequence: TGTGCCAGCAGTTACTATCCACCGGGATACGCTTACAATGAGCAGTTCTTC. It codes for CASSYYPPGYAYNEQFF.

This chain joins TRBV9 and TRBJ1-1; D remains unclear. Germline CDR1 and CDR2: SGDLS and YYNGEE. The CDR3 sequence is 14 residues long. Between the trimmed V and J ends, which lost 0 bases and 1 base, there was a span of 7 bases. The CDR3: CASSVVSRNTEAFF. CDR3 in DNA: TGTGCCAGCAGCGTAGTCTCGAGGAACACTGAAGCTTTCTTT.

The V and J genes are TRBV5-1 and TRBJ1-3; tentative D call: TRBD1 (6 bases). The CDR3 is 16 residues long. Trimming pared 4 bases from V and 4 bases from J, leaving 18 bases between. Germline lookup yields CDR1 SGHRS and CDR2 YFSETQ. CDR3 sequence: CASSLIQGTAGNTIYF. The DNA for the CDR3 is TGCGCCAGCAGCCTTATACAGGGTACAGCCGGAAACACCATATATTTT. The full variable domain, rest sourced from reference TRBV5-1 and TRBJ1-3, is KAGVTQTPRYLIKTRGQQVTLSCSPISGHRSVSWYQQTPGQGLQFLFEYFSETQRNKGNFPGRFSGRQFSNSRSEMNVSTLELGDSALYLCASSLIQGTAGNTIYFGEGSWLTVV.

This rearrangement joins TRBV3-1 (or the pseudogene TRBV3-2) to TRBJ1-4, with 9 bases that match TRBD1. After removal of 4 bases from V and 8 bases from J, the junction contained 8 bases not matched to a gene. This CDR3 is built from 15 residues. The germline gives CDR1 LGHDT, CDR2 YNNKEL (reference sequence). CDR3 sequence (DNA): TGTGCCAGCAGCCGTAGACAGGGGGGAGAGGAAAAACTGTTTTTT. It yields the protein CASSRRQGGEEKLFF.

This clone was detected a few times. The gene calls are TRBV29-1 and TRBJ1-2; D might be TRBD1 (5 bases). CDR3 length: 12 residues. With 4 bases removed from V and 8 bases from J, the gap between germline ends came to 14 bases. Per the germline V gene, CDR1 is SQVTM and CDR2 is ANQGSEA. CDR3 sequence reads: CSVVKPGGGYTF. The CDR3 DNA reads TGCAGCGTTGTCAAACCCGGGGGAGGCTACACCTTC.

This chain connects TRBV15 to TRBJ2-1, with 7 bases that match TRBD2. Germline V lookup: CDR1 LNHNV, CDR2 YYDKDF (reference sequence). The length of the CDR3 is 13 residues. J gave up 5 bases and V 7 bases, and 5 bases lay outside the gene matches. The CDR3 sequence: CATKGAGNNEQFF. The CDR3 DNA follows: TGTGCCACCAAGGGAGCGGGGAACAATGAGCAGTTCTTC.

CDR3 residues: CASSPPESTGELFF. The CDR3 DNA is TGTGCCAGCAGCCCACCCGAGAGCACCGGGGAGCTGTTTTTT. The gene calls are TRBV7-2 and TRBJ2-2; no clear D. CDR1 SGHTA and CDR2 FQGNSA come from the germline V gene. V dropped 5 bases and J dropped 4 bases, with 11 bases sitting between them. The CDR3 has 14 residues.

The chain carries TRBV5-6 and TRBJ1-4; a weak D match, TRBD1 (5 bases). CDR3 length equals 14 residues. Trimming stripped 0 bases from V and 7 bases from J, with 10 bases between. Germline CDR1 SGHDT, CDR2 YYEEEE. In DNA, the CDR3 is TGTGCCAGCAGCTTGGGACAGAGGAGTGAAAAACTGTTTTTT. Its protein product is CASSLGQRSEKLFF.

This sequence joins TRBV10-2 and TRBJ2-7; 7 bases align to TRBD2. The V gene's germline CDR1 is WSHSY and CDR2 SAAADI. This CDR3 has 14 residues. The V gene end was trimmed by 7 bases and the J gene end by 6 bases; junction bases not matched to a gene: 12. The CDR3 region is CASTSSGTKGEQYF. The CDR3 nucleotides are TGCGCCAGCACCTCAAGCGGGACTAAGGGCGAGCAGTACTTC.

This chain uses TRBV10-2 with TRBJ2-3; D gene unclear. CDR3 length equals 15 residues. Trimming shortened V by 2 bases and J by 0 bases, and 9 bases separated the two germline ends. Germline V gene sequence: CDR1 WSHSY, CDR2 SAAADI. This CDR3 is CASSEAAMSTDTQYF. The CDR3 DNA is TGCGCCAGCAGTGAGGCGGCCATGAGCACAGATACGCAGTATTTT.

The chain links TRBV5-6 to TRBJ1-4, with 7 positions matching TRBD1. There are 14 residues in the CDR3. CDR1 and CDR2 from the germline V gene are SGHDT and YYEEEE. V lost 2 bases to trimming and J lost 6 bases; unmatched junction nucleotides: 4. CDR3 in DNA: TGTGCCAGCAGCTTAGTCCAGGGGGATGAAAAACTGTTTTTT. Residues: CASSLVQGDEKLFF.

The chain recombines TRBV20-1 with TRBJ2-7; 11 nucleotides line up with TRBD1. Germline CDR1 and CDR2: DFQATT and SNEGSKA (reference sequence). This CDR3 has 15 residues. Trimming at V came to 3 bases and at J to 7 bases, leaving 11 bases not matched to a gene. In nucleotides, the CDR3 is TGCAGTGCTAGTAGGGCCGGGACAGGGGGACGGGAGCAGTACTTC. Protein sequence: CSASRAGTGGREQYF.

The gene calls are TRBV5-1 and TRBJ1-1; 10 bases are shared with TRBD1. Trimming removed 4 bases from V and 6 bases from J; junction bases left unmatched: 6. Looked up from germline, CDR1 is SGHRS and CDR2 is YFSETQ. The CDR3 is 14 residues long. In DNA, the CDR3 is TGCGCCAGCAGCCAAACCGGGACAGGGGCTGAAGCTTTCTTT. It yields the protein CASSQTGTGAEAFF.

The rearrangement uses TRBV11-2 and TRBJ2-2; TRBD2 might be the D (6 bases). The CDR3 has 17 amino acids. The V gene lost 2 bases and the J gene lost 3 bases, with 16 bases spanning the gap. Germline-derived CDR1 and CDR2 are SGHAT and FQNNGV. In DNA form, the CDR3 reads TGTGCCAGCAGCTTATACGAGGGGACTGTTCACACCGGGGAGCTGTTTTTT. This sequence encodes CASSLYEGTVHTGELFF.